This TCR beta chain emerged from a study of Graves' ophthalmopathy and Graves' hyperthyroidism. About this clonotype itself: Antigen specificity is unknown.

Overall study results and limits: Between ophthalmopathy and stable hyperthyroidism, a 13-signature model drew a separation with around 88% sensitivity and approximately 77% specificity. Thyroid clonotypes that were expanded above 0.001 frequency mostly also appeared in blood.

Amplified TCR beta CDR3 regions were obtained using RNA transcripts as template. After a first-round RT-PCR with HTBI primers, a second-round multiplex PCR was run. TCRdb re-derived calls from the multiplex PCR reads in MiXCR, one entry per CDR3 protein. This table has hundreds of thousands of distinct CDR3 sequences, 22% appearing once. Stable hyperthyroidism meant no ophthalmopathy within 18 months of follow-up. Approximately 10 ml of fresh blood yielded the PBMCs by density gradient. The CDR3 is made up of 13 amino acids. CDR1 is SQVTM, CDR2 ANQGSEA, per germline. V lost 6 bases and J 2 bases, leaving 13 bases between the germline ends.

Sequencing input: peripheral blood. The receptor was derived from a woman aged 18-29 years with stable Graves' hyperthyroidism. Some clones in this sample may be carry-over from other donors' samples. This chain connects TRBV29-1 to TRBJ1-1; the D gene is possibly TRBD1 (6 bases). CDR3 nucleotides: TGCAGCGTGTCCCGAGGGGGAAACACTGAAGCTTTCTTT. Protein sequence: CSVSRGGNTEAFF.